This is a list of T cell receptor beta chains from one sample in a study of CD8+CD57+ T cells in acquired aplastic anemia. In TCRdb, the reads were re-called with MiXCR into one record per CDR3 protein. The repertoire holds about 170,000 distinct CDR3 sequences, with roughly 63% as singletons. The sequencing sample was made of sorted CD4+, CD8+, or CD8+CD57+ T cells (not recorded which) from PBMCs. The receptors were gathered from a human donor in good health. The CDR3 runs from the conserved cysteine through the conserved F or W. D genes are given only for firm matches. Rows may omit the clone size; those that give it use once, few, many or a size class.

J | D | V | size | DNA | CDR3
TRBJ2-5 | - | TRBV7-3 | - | TGTGCCAGCAGCTCATCCGGGACCCCGCAAGAGACCCAGTACTTC | CASSSSGTPQETQYF
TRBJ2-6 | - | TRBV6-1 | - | TGTGCCAGCTCCCTCAGGGGCCGGTTAGTTGTCTCTGGGGCCAACGTCCTGACTTTC | CASSLRGRLVVSGANVLTF
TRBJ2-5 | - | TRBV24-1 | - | TGTGCCACCAGTGATTTAGAGGGGGAGACCCAGTACTTC | CATSDLEGETQYF
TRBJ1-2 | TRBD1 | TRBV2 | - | TGTGCCAGCTACGGGACGACAGGGGCCTATGGCTACACCTTC | CASYGTTGAYGYTF
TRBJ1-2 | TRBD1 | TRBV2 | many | TGTGCCAGCACCCTGGACAGGCGCGGCTACACCTTC | CASTLDRRGYTF
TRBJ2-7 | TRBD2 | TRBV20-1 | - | TGCAGTGCTTGGACTAGCGGGGGGGCCTACGAGCAGTACTTC | CSAWTSGGAYEQYF
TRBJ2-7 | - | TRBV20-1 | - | TGCAGTGCTTCTGAGACCCTCGTCGTTTACGAGCAGTACTTC | CSASETLVVYEQYF
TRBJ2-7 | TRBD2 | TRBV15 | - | TGTGCCACCAGCGGTAGCGGGGTCTCCTACGAGCAGTACTTC | CATSGSGVSYEQYF
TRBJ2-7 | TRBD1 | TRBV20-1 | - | TGCAGTGCTAGGGTACTGGACAGGGGCGCAGCCTCCTACGAGCAGTACTTC | CSARVLDRGAASYEQYF
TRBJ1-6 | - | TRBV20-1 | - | TGCAGTGCTAGAGCGGGTCAGCGGGATTCACCCCTCCACTTT | CSARAGQRDSPLHF
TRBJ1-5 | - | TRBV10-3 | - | TGTGCCATCAGTGAAGTCAGCAATCAGCCCCAGCATTTT | CAISEVSNQPQHF
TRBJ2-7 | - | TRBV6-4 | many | TGTGCCAGCAGTGACTCGGTCAGACGCTACGAGCAGTACTTC | CASSDSVRRYEQYF
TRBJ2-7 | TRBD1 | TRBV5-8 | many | TGTGCCAGCAGCCCGGATGGACAGGGGTACTACGAGCAGTACTTC | CASSPDGQGYYEQYF
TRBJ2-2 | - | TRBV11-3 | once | TGTGCCAGCAGCTTTCTAGGCACCGGGGAGCTGTTTTTT | CASSFLGTGELFF
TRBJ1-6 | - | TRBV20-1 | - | TGCAGTGCCCGAGGACAAGATAATTCACCCCTCCACTTT | CSARGQDNSPLHF
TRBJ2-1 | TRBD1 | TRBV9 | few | TGTGCCAGCAGCCCGACAGGGCATGAGCAGTTCTTC | CASSPTGHEQFF
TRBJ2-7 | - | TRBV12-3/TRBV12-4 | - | TGTGCCAGCAGGAGGGCGGAAAGCTCCTACGAGCAGTACTTC | CASRRAESSYEQYF
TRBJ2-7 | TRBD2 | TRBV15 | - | TGTGCCACCAGCAGAGTCGGCGGGGGGGGATACGAGCAGTACTTC | CATSRVGGGGYEQYF
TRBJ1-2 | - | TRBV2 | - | TGTGCCAGCAGTGAACATGTAGGCTACACCTTC | CASSEHVGYTF
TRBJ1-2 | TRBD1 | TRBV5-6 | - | TGTGCCAGCAGCTTCGGGACAGGGGAAGGCTACACCTTC | CASSFGTGEGYTF
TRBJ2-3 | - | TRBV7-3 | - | TGTGCCAGCAACTTACAGGGTGTGGGCACAGATACGCAGTATTTT | CASNLQGVGTDTQYF
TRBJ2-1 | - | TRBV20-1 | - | TGCAGTGCTAGGAGGCCAGCAGGGGACTACAATGAGCAGTTCTTC | CSARRPAGDYNEQFF
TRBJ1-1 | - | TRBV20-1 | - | TGCAGTGCTAGAGGTGGACTTTCGAACACTGAAGCTTTCTTT | CSARGGLSNTEAFF
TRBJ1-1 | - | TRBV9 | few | TGTGCCAGCAGCGTATCTGGGGGGCAGCGAGCTTTCTTT | CASSVSGGQRAFF
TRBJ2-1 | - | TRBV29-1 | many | TGCAGCGTTCGGCAGACCTACAATGAGCAGTTCTTC | CSVRQTYNEQFF
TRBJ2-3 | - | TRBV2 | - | TGTGCCAGCAGTATACCCTCGGACTTTATCACAGATACGCAGTATTTT | CASSIPSDFITDTQYF
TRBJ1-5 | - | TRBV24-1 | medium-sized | TGTGCCACCAGTGAGGGAAAGAATCAGCCCCAGCATTTT | CATSEGKNQPQHF
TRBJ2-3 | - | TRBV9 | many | TGTGCCAGCAGCGTAGGGGCGGGGTACATGGATACGCAGTATTTT | CASSVGAGYMDTQYF
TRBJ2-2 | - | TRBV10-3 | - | TGTGCCATCGGCGAGGGGAGGTTGTTGGGCGGGGAGCTGTTTTTT | CAIGEGRLLGGELFF
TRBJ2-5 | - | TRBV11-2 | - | TGTGCCAGCAGCCTGGGGGACACCCAAGAGACCCAGTACTTC | CASSLGDTQETQYF
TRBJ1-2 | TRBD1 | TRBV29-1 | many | TGCAGCGTTGGGGCAGGGGGTTTGGATGGCTACACCTTC | CSVGAGGLDGYTF
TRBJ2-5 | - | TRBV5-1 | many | TGCGCCAGCAGCTTGTCAATGACTAGTGTGGCCAGTGTGCAAGAGACCCAGTACTTC | CASSLSMTSVASVQETQYF
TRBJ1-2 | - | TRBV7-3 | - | TGTGCCAGCAGCGCCCAGGGGTTCATCGACTACACCTTC | CASSAQGFIDYTF
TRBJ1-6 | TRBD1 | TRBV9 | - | TGTGCCAGCAGCCCAACAGGGGGTCGAGCCAGCTCCTATAATTCACCCCTCCACTTT | CASSPTGGRASSYNSPLHF
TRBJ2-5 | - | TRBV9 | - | TGTGCCAGCAGCCTACCGGGGAAAGAGACCCAGTACTTC | CASSLPGKETQYF
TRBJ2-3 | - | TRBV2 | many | TGTGCCAGCAGTTCCAGCGTCTTTACAGATACGCAGTATTTT | CASSSSVFTDTQYF
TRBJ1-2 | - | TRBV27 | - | TGTGCCAGCAGTCCCTCTACCGCCCTTTCTCGCTCAGGCTACACCTTC | CASSPSTALSRSGYTF